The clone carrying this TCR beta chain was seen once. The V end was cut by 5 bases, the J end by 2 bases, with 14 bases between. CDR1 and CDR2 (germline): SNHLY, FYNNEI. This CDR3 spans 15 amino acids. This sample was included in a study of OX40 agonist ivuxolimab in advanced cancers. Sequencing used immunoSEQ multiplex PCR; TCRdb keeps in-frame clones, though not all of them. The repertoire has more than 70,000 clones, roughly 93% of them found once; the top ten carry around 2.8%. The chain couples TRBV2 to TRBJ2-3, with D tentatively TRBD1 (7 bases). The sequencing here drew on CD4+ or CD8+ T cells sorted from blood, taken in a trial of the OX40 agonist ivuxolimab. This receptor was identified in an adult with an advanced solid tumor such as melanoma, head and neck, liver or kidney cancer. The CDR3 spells CASSLGGQITDTQYF. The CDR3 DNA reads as TGTGCCAGCAGTTTGGGGGGACAGATCACAGATACGCAGTATTTT.